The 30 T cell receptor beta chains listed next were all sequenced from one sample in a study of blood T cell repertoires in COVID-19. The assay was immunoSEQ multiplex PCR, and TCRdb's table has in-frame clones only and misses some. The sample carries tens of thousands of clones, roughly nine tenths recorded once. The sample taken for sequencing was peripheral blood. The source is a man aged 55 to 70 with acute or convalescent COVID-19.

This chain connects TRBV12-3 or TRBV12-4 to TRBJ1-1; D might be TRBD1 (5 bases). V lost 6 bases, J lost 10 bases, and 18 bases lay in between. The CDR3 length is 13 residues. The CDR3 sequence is CASRSPGLAIAFF. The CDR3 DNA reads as TGTGCCAGCAGGTCGCCGGGACTGGCGATAGCTTTCTTT.

This chain's CDR3 is CATSRGQGTLSYEQYF. CDR3 nucleotide sequence: TGTGCCACCAGCAGAGGTCAGGGGACCCTCTCCTACGAGCAGTACTTC. The V and J genes are TRBV15 and TRBJ2-7; possibly TRBD1 for D (6 bases). Trimming took off 1 base at V and 0 bases at J, with 13 bases between the two ends. Germline CDR1 and CDR2: LNHNV and YYDKDF (reference sequence). The CDR3 covers 16 residues.

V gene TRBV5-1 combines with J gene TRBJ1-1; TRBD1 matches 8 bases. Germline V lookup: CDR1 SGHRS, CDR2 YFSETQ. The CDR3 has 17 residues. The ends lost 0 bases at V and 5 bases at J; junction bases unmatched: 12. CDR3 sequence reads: CASSLVQGARRGTEAFF. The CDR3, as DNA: TGCGCCAGCAGCTTGGTCCAGGGGGCTAGGAGGGGTACTGAAGCTTTCTTT.

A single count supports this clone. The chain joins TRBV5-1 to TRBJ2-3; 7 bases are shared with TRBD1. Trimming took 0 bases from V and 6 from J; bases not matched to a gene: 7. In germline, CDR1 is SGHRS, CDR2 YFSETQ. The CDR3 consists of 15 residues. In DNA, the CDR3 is TGCGCCAGCAGCTTGGCCAAGGGGGCTGGGGATACGCAGTATTTT. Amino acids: CASSLAKGAGDTQYF. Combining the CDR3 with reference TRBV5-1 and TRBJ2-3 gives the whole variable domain KAGVTQTPRYLIKTRGQQVTLSCSPISGHRSVSWYQQTPGQGLQFLFEYFSETQRNKGNFPGRFSGRQFSNSRSEMNVSTLELGDSALYLCASSLAKGAGDTQYFGPGTRLTVL.

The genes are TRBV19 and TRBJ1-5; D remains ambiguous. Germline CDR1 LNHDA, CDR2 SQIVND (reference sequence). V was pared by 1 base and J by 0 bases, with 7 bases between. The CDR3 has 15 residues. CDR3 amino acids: CASSIALSSNQPQHF. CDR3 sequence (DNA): TGTGCCAGTAGTATAGCCCTTTCTAGCAATCAGCCCCAGCATTTT.

CDR3 in amino acids: CASSLDQGTRAFF. The CDR3 bases are TGCGCCAGCAGCTTGGACCAGGGAACGAGAGCTTTCTTT. V gene TRBV5-1 combines with J gene TRBJ1-1, with a tentative D call TRBD1 (5 bases). Per germline, CDR1 SGHRS and CDR2 YFSETQ. The CDR3 is 13 residues long. Trimming shortened V by 0 bases and J by 10 bases, and 13 bases separated the two germline ends.

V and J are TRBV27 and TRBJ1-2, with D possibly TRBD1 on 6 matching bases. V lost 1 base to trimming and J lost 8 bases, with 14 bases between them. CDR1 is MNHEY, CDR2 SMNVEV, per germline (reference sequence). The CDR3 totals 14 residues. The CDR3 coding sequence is TGTGCCAGCAGTTTATTCTCAGGGGCTGGCGGCTACACCTTC. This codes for CASSLFSGAGGYTF.

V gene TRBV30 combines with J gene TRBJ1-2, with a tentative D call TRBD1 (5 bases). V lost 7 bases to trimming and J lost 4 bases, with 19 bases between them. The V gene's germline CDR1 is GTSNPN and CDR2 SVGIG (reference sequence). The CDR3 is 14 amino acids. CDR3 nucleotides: TGTGCCTCCGGTGTTGGGCATACAGGCTATGGCTACACCTTC. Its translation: CASGVGHTGYGYTF.

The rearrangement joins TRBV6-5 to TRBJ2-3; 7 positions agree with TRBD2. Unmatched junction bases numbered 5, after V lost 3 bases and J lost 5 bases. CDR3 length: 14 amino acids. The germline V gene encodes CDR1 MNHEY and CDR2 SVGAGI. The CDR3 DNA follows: TGTGCCAGCAGTTATGGGAGGGATGTAGATACGCAGTATTTT. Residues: CASSYGRDVDTQYF.

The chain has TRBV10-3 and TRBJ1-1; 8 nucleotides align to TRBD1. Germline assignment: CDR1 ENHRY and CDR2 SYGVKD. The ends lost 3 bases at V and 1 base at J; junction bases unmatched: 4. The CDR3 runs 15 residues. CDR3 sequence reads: CAISEQGQGNTEAFF. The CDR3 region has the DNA TGTGCCATCAGTGAACAAGGACAGGGGAACACTGAAGCTTTCTTT.

The CDR3 bases are TGTGCCAGCAGCCCTACAGGGGGACGGGAGCTGTTTTTT. This gives the protein CASSPTGGRELFF. This rearrangement joins TRBV3-1 (or the pseudogene TRBV3-2) to TRBJ2-2, with 8 nucleotides matching TRBD1. CDR3 length: 13 amino acids. The germline V gene has CDR1 LGHDT and CDR2 YNNKEL (reference sequence). Losses at the gene ends were 4 bases for V and 9 bases for J; bases not matched to a gene: 4.

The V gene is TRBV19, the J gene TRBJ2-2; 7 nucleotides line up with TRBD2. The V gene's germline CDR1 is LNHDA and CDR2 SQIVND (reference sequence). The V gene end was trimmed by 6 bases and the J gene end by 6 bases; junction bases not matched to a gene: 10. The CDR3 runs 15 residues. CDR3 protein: CASSQDGGWAGELFF. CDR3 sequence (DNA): TGTGCCAGTAGCCAGGACGGGGGGTGGGCCGGGGAGCTGTTTTTT.

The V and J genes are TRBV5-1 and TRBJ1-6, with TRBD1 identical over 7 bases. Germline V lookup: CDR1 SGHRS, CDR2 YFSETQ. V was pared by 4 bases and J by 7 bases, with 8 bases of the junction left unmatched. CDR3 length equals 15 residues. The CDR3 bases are TGCGCCAGCAGCGTAAGGGACAGCTTCAATTCACCCCTCCACTTT. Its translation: CASSVRDSFNSPLHF.

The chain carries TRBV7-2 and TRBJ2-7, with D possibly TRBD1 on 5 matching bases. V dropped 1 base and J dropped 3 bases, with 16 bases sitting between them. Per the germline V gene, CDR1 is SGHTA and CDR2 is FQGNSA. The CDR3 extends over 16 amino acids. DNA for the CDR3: TGTGCCAGCAGCTTAGGTTGGGGCTTCGAAAACTACGAGCAGTACTTC. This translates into CASSLGWGFENYEQYF.

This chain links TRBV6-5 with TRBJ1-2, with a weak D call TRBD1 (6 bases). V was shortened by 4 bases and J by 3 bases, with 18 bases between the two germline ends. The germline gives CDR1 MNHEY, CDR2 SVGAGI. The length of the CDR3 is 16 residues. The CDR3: CASSSTDRGGHYGYTF. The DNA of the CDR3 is TGTGCCAGCAGTTCCACAGACCGGGGGGGCCACTATGGCTACACCTTC.

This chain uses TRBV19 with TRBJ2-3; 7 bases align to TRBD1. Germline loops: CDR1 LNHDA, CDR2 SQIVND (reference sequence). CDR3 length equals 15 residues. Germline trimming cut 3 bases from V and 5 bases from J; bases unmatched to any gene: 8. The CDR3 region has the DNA TGTGCCAGTAGTATTCCCCGACAGGGCTTAGATACGCAGTATTTT. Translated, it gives CASSIPRQGLDTQYF.

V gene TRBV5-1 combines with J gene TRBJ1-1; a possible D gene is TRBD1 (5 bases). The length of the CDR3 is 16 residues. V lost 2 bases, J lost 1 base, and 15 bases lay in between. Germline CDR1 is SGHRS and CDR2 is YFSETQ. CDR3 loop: CASSLAIQGPNTEAFF. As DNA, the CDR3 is TGCGCCAGCAGCTTAGCCATTCAGGGCCCGAACACTGAAGCTTTCTTT.

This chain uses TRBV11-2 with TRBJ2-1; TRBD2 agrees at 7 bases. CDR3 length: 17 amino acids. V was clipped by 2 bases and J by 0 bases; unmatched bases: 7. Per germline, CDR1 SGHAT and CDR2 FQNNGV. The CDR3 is CASSLSGAYSSYNEQFF. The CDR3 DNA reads TGTGCCAGCAGCTTAAGCGGGGCTTACAGCTCCTACAATGAGCAGTTCTTC.

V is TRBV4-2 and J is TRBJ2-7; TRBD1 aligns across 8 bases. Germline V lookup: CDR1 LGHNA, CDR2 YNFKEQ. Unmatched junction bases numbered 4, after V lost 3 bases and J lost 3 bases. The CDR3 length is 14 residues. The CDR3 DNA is TGTGCCAGCAGCCAGGGAGGACAGGGCTACGAGCAGTACTTC. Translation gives CASSQGGQGYEQYF.

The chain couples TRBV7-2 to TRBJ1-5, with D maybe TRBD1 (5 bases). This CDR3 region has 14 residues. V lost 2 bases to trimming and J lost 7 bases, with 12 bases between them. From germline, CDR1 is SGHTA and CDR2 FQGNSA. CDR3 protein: CASSLRGGRQPQHF. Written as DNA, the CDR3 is TGTGCCAGCAGCTTAAGGGGTGGTAGACAGCCCCAGCATTTT.

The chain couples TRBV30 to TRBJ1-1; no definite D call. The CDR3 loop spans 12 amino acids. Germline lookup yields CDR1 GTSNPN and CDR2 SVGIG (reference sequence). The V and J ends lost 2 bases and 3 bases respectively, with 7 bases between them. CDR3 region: CAWSRGDTEAFF. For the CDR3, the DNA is TGTGCCTGGAGTCGCGGGGACACTGAAGCTTTCTTT.

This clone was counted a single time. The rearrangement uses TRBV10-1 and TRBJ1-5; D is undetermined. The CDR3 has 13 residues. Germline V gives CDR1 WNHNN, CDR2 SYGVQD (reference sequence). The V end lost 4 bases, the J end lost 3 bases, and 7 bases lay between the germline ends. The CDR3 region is CASSGSDNQPQHF. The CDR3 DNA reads TGCGCCAGCAGTGGGAGTGACAATCAGCCCCAGCATTTT.

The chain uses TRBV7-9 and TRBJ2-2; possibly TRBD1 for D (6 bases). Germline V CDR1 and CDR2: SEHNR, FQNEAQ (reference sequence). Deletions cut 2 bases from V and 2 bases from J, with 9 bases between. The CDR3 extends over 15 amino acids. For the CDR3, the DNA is TGTGCCAGCAGCTTACAGGGGACAAACACCGGGGAGCTGTTTTTT. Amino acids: CASSLQGTNTGELFF.

In DNA form, the CDR3 reads TGTGCCAGCAGCCGGAGGGGAAAGACGGGACTCCATCCCGGGGAGCTGTTTTTT. Protein product: CASSRRGKTGLHPGELFF. J is TRBJ2-2 and V is TRBV5-4, with a possible D match to TRBD2 (6 bases). CDR3 size: 18 residues. The V end lost 4 bases, the J end lost 6 bases, and 25 bases lay between the germline ends. Germline loops: CDR1 SGHNT, CDR2 YYREEE (reference sequence).

The CDR3 here is CAIRNQGNNSGNTIYF. CDR3 DNA sequence: TGTGCCATCAGGAACCAGGGAAACAACTCTGGAAACACCATATATTTT. V and J are TRBV10-3 and TRBJ1-3; a weak D match, TRBD1 (5 bases). The CDR3 is 16 amino acids. Germline CDR1 reads ENHRY; CDR2 reads SYGVKD. V was pared by 6 bases and J by 0 bases, with 15 bases between.

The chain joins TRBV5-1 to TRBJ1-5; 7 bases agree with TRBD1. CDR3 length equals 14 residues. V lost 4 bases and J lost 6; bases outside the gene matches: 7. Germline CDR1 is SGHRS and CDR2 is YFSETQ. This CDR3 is CASSPTGLGQPQHF. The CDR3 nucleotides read TGCGCCAGCAGCCCGACAGGGTTAGGTCAGCCCCAGCATTTT.

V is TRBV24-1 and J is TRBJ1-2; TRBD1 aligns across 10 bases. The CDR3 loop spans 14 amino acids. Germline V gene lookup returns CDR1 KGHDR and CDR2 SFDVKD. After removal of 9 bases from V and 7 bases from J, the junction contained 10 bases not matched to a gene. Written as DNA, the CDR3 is TGTGCCACCTCCTCGGGACAGGGGAGGGGTGGCTACACCTTC. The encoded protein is CATSSGQGRGGYTF.

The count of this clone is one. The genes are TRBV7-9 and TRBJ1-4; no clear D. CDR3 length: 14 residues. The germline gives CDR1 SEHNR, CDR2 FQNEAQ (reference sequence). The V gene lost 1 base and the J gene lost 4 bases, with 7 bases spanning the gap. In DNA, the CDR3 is TGTGCCAGCAGCTTAGGCAGTTATAATGAAAAACTGTTTTTT. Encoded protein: CASSLGSYNEKLFF.

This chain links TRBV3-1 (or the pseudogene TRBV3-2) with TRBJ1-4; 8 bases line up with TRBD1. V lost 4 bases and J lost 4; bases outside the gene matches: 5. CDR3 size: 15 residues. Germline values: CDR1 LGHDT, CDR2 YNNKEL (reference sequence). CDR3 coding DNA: TGTGCCAGCAGCCTCGGGGACAGGTATAATGAAAAACTGTTTTTT. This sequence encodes CASSLGDRYNEKLFF.

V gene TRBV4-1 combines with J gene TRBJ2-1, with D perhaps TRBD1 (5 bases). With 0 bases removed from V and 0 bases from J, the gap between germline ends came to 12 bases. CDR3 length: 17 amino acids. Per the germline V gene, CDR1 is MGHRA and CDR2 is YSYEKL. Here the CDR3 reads CASSQDGAISSYNEQFF. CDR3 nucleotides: TGCGCCAGCAGCCAAGATGGGGCTATCAGCTCCTACAATGAGCAGTTCTTC.